These 21 T cell receptor beta chains originate from one sample sequenced in a study of spatial heterogeneity in lung cancer. This sample's time point: blood at routine non-recurrence follow-up after resection. TCRdb itself ran the 5' RACE reads through MiXCR, one entry per CDR3 protein. The profile covers about 36,000 distinct CDR3 sequences, with more than 6.5% appearing a single time and roughly 8.8% taken by the ten largest. This specimen consisted of PBMCs, obtained at follow-up. These receptors were collected from a male donor with early-stage non-small cell lung cancer.

This clonotype was found many times. The V call is TRBV12-3 or TRBV12-4, the J call TRBJ2-5; a weak D match, TRBD1 (5 bases). Trimming stripped 6 bases from V and 5 bases from J, with 10 bases between. This CDR3 region has 12 residues. The CDR3 DNA is TGTGCCAGCAGCATCAGGGCGGAGACCCAGTACTTC. It specifies CASSIRAETQYF.

The chain combines TRBV11-2 with TRBJ2-5; D unresolved. The length of the CDR3 is 15 residues. Germline V lookup: CDR1 SGHAT, CDR2 FQNNGV. V was cut by 2 bases and J by 2 bases, with 12 bases left in between. The CDR3 here is CASSLNGKNQETQYF. CDR3 DNA sequence: TGTGCCAGCAGCTTAAATGGGAAGAATCAAGAGACCCAGTACTTC.

This clonotype appeared many times. The chain couples TRBV12-3 or TRBV12-4 to TRBJ1-5; tentatively, D is TRBD1 (5 bases). This CDR3 has 15 residues. V lost 2 bases and J 4 bases, leaving 12 bases between the germline ends. The CDR3 DNA is TGTGCCAGCAGTTTAAGTCAGGGCAGTAATCAGCCCCAGCATTTT. Translating it yields CASSLSQGSNQPQHF.

This clonotype was found a few times. The genes are TRBV4-2 and TRBJ2-5; 9 bases are a match to TRBD2. This CDR3 is built from 17 residues. Trimming at V came to 2 bases and at J to 1 base, leaving 8 bases not matched to a gene. Germline V gene data show CDR1 as LGHNA and CDR2 as YNFKEQ. The CDR3 sequence: CASSQNPSGGSQETQYF. In DNA, the CDR3 is TGTGCCAGCAGCCAAAACCCCAGCGGGGGGAGCCAAGAGACCCAGTACTTC.

This clonotype was seen ten or more times. The J gene is TRBJ2-1, the V gene TRBV7-2; D remains unclear. Germline CDR1 reads SGHTA; CDR2 reads FQGNSA. V shed 5 bases and J shed 10 bases, with 12 bases lying between them. The CDR3 runs to 12 residues. CDR3 bases: TGTGCCAGCAGCCCCCACGGCCGGGAGCAGTTCTTC. Amino acids: CASSPHGREQFF.

In its sample, this clonotype was seen a few times. The chain combines TRBV3-1 with TRBJ1-5; 8 bases fit TRBD1. Germline CDR1 reads LGHDT; CDR2 reads YNNKEL (reference sequence). This CDR3 comprises 15 residues. V was clipped by 4 bases and J by 3 bases; unmatched bases: 5. The CDR3 nucleotides read TGTGCCAGCAGCCCGCGGGACAGGCTCAATCAGCCCCAGCATTTT. It specifies CASSPRDRLNQPQHF.

This clonotype was seen repeatedly, ten times or more. V and J are TRBV12-3 or TRBV12-4 and TRBJ1-1; the D is unclear. This CDR3 region has 15 residues. V lost 5 bases and J 1 base, leaving 14 bases between the germline ends. In nucleotides, the CDR3 is TGTGCCAGCAGTCCGCTACCGATCCAGAACACTGAAGCTTTCTTT. Translating gives CASSPLPIQNTEAFF.

The sample holds many counts of this clonotype. The gene calls are TRBV12-2 and TRBJ2-5; the table gives TRBD2 as D, unverified against the DNA. TRBV12-2 constitutes a pseudogene. This CDR3 has 13 amino acids. The DNA for the CDR3 is TGTGCAAGTCGCTGGGAGCGGGAAGAGACCCAGTACTTC. Its protein is CASRWEREETQYF.

This clonotype showed up just a few times. The chain combines TRBV20-1 with TRBJ2-5; D remains unclear. Trimming took 4 bases from V and 8 from J, leaving 14 bases between them. This CDR3 spans 12 amino acids. Per germline, CDR1 DFQATT and CDR2 SNEGSKA (reference sequence). The CDR3 reads CSATQILETQYF. The CDR3 DNA follows: TGCAGTGCTACTCAGATACTGGAAACCCAGTACTTC.

The chain links TRBV30 to TRBJ1-4; D not resolved. Trimming took 3 bases from V and 4 from J, leaving 12 bases between them. The CDR3 has 14 amino acids. The germline gives CDR1 GTSNPN, CDR2 SVGIG (reference sequence). CDR3 sequence: CAWRLLGNNEKLFF. The CDR3 nucleotides are TGTGCCTGGAGACTCCTCGGTAATAATGAAAAACTGTTTTTT. Together with reference TRBV30 and TRBJ1-4, the CDR3 gives the full variable domain: SQTIHQWPATLVQPVGSPLSLECTVEGTSNPNLYWYRQAAGRGLQLLFYSVGIGQISSEVPQNLSASRPQDRQFILSSKKLLLSDSGFYLCAWRLLGNNEKLFFGSGTQLSVL.

This clonotype was picked up many times. The chain combines TRBV18 with TRBJ2-1; D is possibly TRBD1 (5 bases). The germline V gene has CDR1 KGHSH and CDR2 LQKENI. The CDR3 extends over 17 amino acids. The V gene lost 2 bases and the J gene lost 0 bases, with 14 bases spanning the gap. The CDR3 region is CASSPNRNGVSYNEQFF. DNA of the CDR3: TGTGCCAGCTCACCAAACAGGAACGGAGTCTCCTACAATGAGCAGTTCTTC.

The sample holds many counts of this clonotype. The V and J genes are TRBV7-9 and TRBJ2-7; D call uncertain. The CDR3 runs 12 residues. The V and J ends lost 3 bases and 6 bases respectively, with 9 bases between them. Germline values: CDR1 SEHNR, CDR2 FQNEAQ (reference sequence). CDR3 nucleotides: TGTGCCAGCAGCTTTTTTCTGGTCGAGCAGTACTTC. This codes for CASSFFLVEQYF. The variable domain in full, with the rest retrieved from reference TRBV7-9 and TRBJ2-7, is DTGVSQNPRHKITKRGQNVTFRCDPISEHNRLYWYRQTLGQGPEFLTYFQNEAQLEKSRLLSDRFSAERPKGSFSTLEIQRTEQGDSAMYLCASSFFLVEQYFGPGTRLTVT.

This clonotype was detected many times. The chain combines TRBV12-3 or TRBV12-4 with TRBJ1-1; D gene unclear. The V and J ends lost 8 bases and 1 base respectively, with 5 bases between them. The CDR3 contains 11 residues. This CDR3 is CASGENTEAFF. CDR3 coding DNA: TGTGCCAGCGGGGAGAACACTGAAGCTTTCTTT.

On this clonotype: This sequence may be a read error, since a much larger clone differs from it by one base. The rearrangement joins TRBV29-1 to TRBJ1-1; 8 nucleotides agree with TRBD1. J gave up 3 bases and V 6 bases, and 6 bases lay outside the gene matches. The CDR3 extends over 13 amino acids. Germline loops: CDR1 SQVTM, CDR2 ANQGSEA. The DNA for the CDR3 is TGCAGCGTAGGGACAGGACCCCACACTGAAGCTTTCTTT. Translation gives CSVGTGPHTEAFF.

This clonotype has a count of ten or more. The rearrangement joins TRBV7-8 to TRBJ2-1; D might be TRBD1 (6 bases). This CDR3 has 16 amino acids. CDR1 and CDR2 (germline): SGHVS, FQNEAQ. The V end was cut by 1 base, the J end by 2 bases, with 12 bases between. CDR3 in amino acids: CASSLGYRAPYNEQFF. The CDR3 coding sequence is TGTGCCAGCAGCTTAGGCTACAGGGCCCCCTACAATGAGCAGTTCTTC. The full variable domain, completed using reference TRBV7-8 and TRBJ2-1, is GAGVSQSPRYKVAKRGQDVALRCDPISGHVSLFWYQQALGQGPEFLTYFQNEAQLDKSGLPSDRFFAERPEGSVSTLKIQRTQQEDSAVYLCASSLGYRAPYNEQFFGPGTRLTVL.

Ten or more counts support this clonotype. The J gene is TRBJ1-1, the V gene TRBV7-9; 7 positions agree with TRBD1. Germline CDR1 SEHNR, CDR2 FQNEAQ (reference sequence). Trimming at V came to 5 bases and at J to 5 bases, leaving 2 bases not matched to a gene. This CDR3 spans 12 amino acids. The DNA of the CDR3 is TGTGCCAGCAGCATGGGACAGACTGAAGCTTTCTTT. It is translated as CASSMGQTEAFF.

This clonotype was observed many times. This chain uses TRBV2 with TRBJ1-2; D might be TRBD1 (6 bases). Germline V CDR1 and CDR2: SNHLY, FYNNEI. V lost 6 bases, J lost 7 bases, and 12 bases lay in between. CDR3 size: 12 residues. The chain's CDR3 is CASSASGAGYTF. CDR3 nucleotides: TGTGCCAGCAGCGCTTCAGGGGCTGGCTACACCTTC.

This clonotype was seen repeatedly, ten times or more. The chain combines TRBV20-1 with TRBJ1-2; D gene uncertain. The CDR3 has 13 amino acids. In germline, CDR1 is DFQATT, CDR2 SNEGSKA (reference sequence). Trimming pared 4 bases from V and 6 bases from J, leaving 15 bases between. CDR3 bases: TGCAGTGCTATGCGGGAGGGAAGGGATGGCTACACCTTC. Translating it yields CSAMREGRDGYTF.

This chain connects TRBV10-3 to TRBJ2-3; 10 bases match TRBD2. The CDR3 has 17 amino acids. V was clipped by 7 bases and J by 3 bases; unmatched bases: 13. Germline assignment: CDR1 ENHRY and CDR2 SYGVKD. CDR3 region: CAIKPSQRGGWTDTQYF. CDR3 sequence (DNA): TGTGCCATCAAACCTTCCCAGCGGGGGGGCTGGACAGATACGCAGTATTTT.

This clonotype was picked up many times. J is TRBJ2-3 and V is TRBV7-9, with 8 bases lining up with TRBD2. J was trimmed by 2 bases and V by 5 bases; bases with no gene match: 12. From germline, CDR1 is SEHNR and CDR2 FQNEAQ (reference sequence). The CDR3 has 17 amino acids. CDR3 coding DNA: TGTGCCAGCAGCACCCACGCCGGGGGGGCGGACACAGATACGCAGTATTTT. Protein product: CASSTHAGGADTDTQYF. The whole variable domain, remainder taken from reference TRBV7-9 and TRBJ2-3, is DTGVSQNPRHKITKRGQNVTFRCDPISEHNRLYWYRQTLGQGPEFLTYFQNEAQLEKSRLLSDRFSAERPKGSFSTLEIQRTEQGDSAMYLCASSTHAGGADTDTQYFGPGTRLTVL.

CDR3 amino acids: CASSARQGVSYNEQFF. For the CDR3, the DNA is TGTGCCAGTAGCGCCCGACAGGGGGTCTCCTACAATGAGCAGTTCTTC. The chain employs TRBV19 and TRBJ2-1, with 9 bases matching TRBD1. The CDR3 contains 16 residues. The ends lost 6 bases at V and 0 bases at J; junction bases unmatched: 6. In germline, CDR1 is LNHDA, CDR2 SQIVND (reference sequence).